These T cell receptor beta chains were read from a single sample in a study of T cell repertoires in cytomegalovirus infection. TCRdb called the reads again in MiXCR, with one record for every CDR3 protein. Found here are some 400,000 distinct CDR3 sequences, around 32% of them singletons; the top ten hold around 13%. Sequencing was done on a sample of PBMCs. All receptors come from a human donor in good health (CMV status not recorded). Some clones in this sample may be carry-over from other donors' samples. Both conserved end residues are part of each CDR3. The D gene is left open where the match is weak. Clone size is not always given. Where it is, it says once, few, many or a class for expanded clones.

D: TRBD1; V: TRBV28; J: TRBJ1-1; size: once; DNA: TGTGCCAGCAGTTTAGGGACAGGGGCGGACACTGAAGATTTCTTT; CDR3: CASSLGTGADTEDFF
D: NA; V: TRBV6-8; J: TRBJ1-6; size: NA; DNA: TGTGCCAGCACCATCAAAGGGGGTAATGTGTGGAATTCACCCCTCCACTTT; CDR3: CASTIKGGNVWNSPLHF
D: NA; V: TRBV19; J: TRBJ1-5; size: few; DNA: TGTGCCAGTAACAACCCCTTAAGGGGAACTCAGCCCCAGCATTTT; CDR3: CASNNPLRGTQPQHF
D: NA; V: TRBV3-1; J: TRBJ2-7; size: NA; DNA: TGTGCCAGCAGCCTTGGACAAGGCCACCACGAGCAGTACTTC; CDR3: CASSLGQGHHEQYF
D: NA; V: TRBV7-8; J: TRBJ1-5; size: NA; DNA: TGTGCCAGCAGCTTAAGTTCGTGGGGACTAGCCGCTCAGCCCCAGCATTTT; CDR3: CASSLSSWGLAAQPQHF
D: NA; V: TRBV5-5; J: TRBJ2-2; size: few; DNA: TGTGCCAGCAGCTTGTTGCAGGGTGGAAACACCGGGGAGCTGTTTTTT; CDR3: CASSLLQGGNTGELFF
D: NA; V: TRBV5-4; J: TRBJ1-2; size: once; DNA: TGTGCCAGCAGATCCGGGACGGAAAACTATGGCTACAACTTC; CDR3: CASRSGTENYGYNF
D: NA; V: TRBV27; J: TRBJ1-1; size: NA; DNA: TGTGCCAGCAGTTTATCGATGGGGAGAACTGAAGCTTTCTTT; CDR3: CASSLSMGRTEAFF
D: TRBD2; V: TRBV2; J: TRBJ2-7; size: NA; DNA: TGTGCCAGCAGTGAATATGCGGGGGGGCACGACGAGCAGTACTTC; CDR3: CASSEYAGGHDEQYF
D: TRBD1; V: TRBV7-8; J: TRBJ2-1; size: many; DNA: TGTGCCAGCAGCCTAGGATACAGGGGGCCCACCTACAATGAGCAGTTCTTC; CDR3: CASSLGYRGPTYNEQFF
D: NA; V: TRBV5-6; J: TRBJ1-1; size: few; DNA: TGTGCCAGCAGCTATCTTCGACAGGCCAACAAGGAAGCTTTCTTT; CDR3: CASSYLRQANKEAFF
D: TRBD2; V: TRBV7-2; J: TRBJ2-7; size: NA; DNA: TGTGCCAGCAGCCCCCAAGCCTCGCGGGGGGGTTCCTACGTGCAGTACTTC; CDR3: CASSPQASRGGSYVQYF
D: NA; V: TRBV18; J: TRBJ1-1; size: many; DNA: TGTGCCAGCAGCCCGGCAGGAAACACTGAAGCTTTCTTT; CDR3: CASSPAGNTEAFF
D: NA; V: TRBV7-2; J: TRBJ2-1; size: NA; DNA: TGTGCCAGCAGCCCTGTCGGGCGAAGGGCCTACAATGAGCAGTTCTTC; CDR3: CASSPVGRRAYNEQFF
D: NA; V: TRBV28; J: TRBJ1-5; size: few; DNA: TGTGCCAGCAGTTTCGCCGGGGGCGAATCGCCCCAGCATTTT; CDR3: CASSFAGGESPQHF
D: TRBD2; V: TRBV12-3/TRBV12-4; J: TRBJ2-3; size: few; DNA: TGTGCCAGCAGCCTAGCGGGTGGGGCTAGGGATACGCAGTATTTT; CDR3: CASSLAGGARDTQYF
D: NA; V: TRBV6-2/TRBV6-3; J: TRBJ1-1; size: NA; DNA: TGTGCCAGCAACCAAGGGGTCAACACTGAAGCTTTCTTT; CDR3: CASNQGVNTEAFF
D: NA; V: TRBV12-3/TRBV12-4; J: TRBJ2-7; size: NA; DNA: TGTGCCAGCAGCCTTGGGTCGGGTTTCGAGCAGTACTTC; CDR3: CASSLGSGFEQYF
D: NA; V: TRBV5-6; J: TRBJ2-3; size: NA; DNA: TGTGCCAGCAGCTTGGGATGGATGGGCACAGATACGCAGTATTTT; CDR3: CASSLGWMGTDTQYF
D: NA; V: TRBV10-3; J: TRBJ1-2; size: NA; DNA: TGTGCCATCAGTGAGGTGTCAGGGAGAGGAGGCTACACCTTC; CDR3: CAISEVSGRGGYTF
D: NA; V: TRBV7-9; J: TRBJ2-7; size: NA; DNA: TGTGCCAGCGGATCCTGGCCTTGGAGGTCCTACGAGCAGTACTTC; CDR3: CASGSWPWRSYEQYF
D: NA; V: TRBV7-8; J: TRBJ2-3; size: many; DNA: TGTGCCAGCAAGGGACGGCCTAGCGCAGATACGCAGTATTTT; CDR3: CASKGRPSADTQYF
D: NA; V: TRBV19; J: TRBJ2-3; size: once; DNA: TGTGCCAGTAGTATTGTGGCCTTACCCACAGATACGCAGTATTTT; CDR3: CASSIVALPTDTQYF
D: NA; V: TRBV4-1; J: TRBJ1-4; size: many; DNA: TGCGCCAGCAGCCAAGAGTCGGGAGTAAATGGAGAAAAACTGTTTTTT; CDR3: CASSQESGVNGEKLFF
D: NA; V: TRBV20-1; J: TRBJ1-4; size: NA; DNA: TGCAGTGCCACCTCGGATGCAACTAATGAAAAACTGTTTTTT; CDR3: CSATSDATNEKLFF
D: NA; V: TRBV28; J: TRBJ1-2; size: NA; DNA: TGTGCCAGCAGTCCTACTAACAGGGATGGCTACACCTTC; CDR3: CASSPTNRDGYTF
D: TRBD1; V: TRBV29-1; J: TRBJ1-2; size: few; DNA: TGCAGCGTTGAGCAGGGACAGGGCGCTAACTATGGCTACACCTTC; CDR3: CSVEQGQGANYGYTF
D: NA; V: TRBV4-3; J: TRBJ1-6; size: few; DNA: TGCGCCAGCAGCCAAGATCCAGGGGCTCCTAATTCACCCCTCCACTTT; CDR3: CASSQDPGAPNSPLHF
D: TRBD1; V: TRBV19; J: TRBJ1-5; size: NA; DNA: TGTGCCAGCCATGATAGGGGGCTCCAGCCCCAGCATTTT; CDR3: CASHDRGLQPQHF
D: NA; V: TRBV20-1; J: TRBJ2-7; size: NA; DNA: TGCAGTGCTAGAGATGACGGCTACGAGCAGTACTTC; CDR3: CSARDDGYEQYF
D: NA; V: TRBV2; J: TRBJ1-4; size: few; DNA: TGTGCCAGCAGTACAGCAGGGGCGGGTAATGAAAAACTGTTTTTT; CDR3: CASSTAGAGNEKLFF
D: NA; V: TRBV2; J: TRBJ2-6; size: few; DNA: TGTGCCAGCAAGGAGACTGGGGCCAACGTCCTGACTTTC; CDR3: CASKETGANVLTF
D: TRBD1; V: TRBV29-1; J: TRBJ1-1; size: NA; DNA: TGCAGCGTGACCCGGGACAGGGGTAGGAACACTGAAGCTTTCTTT; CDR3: CSVTRDRGRNTEAFF
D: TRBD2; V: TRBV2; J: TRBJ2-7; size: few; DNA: TGTGCCAGCAGTTTGTGGGGGGGTGAAGACGAGCAGTACTTC; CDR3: CASSLWGGEDEQYF
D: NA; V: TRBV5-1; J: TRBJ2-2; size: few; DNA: TGCGCCAGCATCCCAGGGGCAGGGATGACCGGGGAGCTGTTTTTT; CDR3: CASIPGAGMTGELFF
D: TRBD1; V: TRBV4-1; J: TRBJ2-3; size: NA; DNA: TGCGCCAGCAGCCGGGGACAGGCCCTCACAGATACGCAGTATTTT; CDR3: CASSRGQALTDTQYF
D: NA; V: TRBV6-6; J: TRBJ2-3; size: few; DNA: TGTGCCAGCAGAAGCTTTAGCACAGATACGCAGTATTTT; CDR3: CASRSFSTDTQYF
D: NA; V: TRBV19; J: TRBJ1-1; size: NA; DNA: TGTGCCAGTAGTATAAATTCAGGGTCGACTGAAGCTTTCTTT; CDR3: CASSINSGSTEAFF
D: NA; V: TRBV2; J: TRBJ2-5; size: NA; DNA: TGTGCCAGCAGTGATTGGGACCCTCAAGAGACCCAGTACTTC; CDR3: CASSDWDPQETQYF
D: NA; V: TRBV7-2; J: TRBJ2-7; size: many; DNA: TGTGCCAGCAGCTTATTCGCGGGGGCCGACTACGAGCAGTACTTC; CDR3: CASSLFAGADYEQYF
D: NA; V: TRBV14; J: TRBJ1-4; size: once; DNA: TGTGCCGGCAGCCAAGAATCGGGGACAACTAATGAAAAACTGTTTTTT; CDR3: CAGSQESGTTNEKLFF
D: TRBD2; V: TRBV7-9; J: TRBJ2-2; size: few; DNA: TGTGCCAGCAGCCTCTATAGCGGGGGCGCCCGCGGGGAGCTGTTTTTT; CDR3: CASSLYSGGARGELFF
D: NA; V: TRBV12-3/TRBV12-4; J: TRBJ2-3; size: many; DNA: TGTGCCAGCAGTCAGGACTGGGAGCGTAGTACGCAGTATTTT; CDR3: CASSQDWERSTQYF
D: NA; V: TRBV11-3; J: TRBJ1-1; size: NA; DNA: TGTGCCAGCAGGTCAGAAACCGACACTGAAGCTTTCTTT; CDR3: CASRSETDTEAFF